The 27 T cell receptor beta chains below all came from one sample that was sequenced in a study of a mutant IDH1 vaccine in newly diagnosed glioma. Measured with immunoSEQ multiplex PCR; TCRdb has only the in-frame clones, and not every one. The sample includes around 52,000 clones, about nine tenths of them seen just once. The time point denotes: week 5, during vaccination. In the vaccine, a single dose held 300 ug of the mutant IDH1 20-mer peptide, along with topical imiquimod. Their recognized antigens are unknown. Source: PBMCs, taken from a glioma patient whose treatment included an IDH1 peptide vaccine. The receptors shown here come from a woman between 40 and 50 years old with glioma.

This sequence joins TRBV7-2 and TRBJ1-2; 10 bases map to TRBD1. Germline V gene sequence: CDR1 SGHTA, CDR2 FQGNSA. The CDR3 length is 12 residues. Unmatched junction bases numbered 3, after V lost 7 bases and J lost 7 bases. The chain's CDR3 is CASTGTGVGYTF. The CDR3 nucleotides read TGTGCCAGCACTGGGACAGGGGTTGGCTACACCTTC. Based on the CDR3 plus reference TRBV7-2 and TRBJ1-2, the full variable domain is GAGVSQSPSNKVTEKGKDVELRCDPISGHTALYWYRQSLGQGLEFLIYFQGNSAPDKSGLPSDRFSAERTGGSVSTLTIQRTQQEDSAVYLCASTGTGVGYTFGSGTRLTVV.

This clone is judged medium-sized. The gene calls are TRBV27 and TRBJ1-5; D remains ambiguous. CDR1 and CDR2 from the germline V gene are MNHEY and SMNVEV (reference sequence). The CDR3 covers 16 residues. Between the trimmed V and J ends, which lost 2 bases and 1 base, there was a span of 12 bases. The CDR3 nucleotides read TGTGCCAGCAGTTTAATGCAGGTTACGAGCAATCAGCCCCAGCATTTT. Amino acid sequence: CASSLMQVTSNQPQHF.

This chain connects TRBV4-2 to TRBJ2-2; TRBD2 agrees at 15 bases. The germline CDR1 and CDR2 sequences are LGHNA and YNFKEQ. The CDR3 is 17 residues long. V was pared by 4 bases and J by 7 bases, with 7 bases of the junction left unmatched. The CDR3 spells CASSRTSGGGYGGELFF. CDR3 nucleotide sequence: TGTGCCAGCAGCCGGACTAGCGGGGGGGGATACGGCGGGGAGCTGTTTTTT.

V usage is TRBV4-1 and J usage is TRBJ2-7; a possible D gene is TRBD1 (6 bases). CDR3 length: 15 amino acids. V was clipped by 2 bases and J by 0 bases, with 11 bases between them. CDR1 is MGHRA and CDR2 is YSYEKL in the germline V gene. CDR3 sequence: CASSQITGSSYEQYF. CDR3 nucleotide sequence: TGCGCCAGCAGCCAAATAACAGGGAGCTCCTACGAGCAGTACTTC.

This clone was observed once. The CDR3 spells CASSLNLNEKLFF. Written as DNA, the CDR3 is TGTGCCAGCAGTTTAAACTTGAATGAAAAACTGTTTTTT. This chain links TRBV6-6 with TRBJ1-4; D remains unclear. CDR1 and CDR2 (germline): MNHNY, SVGAGI (reference sequence). CDR3 size: 13 residues. With 4 bases removed from V and 5 bases from J, the gap between germline ends came to 8 bases.

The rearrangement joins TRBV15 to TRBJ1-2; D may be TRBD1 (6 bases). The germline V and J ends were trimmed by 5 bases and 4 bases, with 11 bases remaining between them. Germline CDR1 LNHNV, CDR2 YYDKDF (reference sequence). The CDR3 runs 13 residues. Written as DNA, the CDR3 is TGTGCCACCAGCGGGGGCTTATCCTATGGCTACACCTTC. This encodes CATSGGLSYGYTF.

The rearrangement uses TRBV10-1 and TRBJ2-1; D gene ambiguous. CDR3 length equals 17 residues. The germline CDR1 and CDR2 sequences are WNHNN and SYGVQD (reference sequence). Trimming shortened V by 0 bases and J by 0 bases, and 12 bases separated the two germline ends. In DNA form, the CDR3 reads TGCGCCAGCAGTGAGTCGAAAGGGTTCGGCTCCTACAATGAGCAGTTCTTC. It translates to CASSESKGFGSYNEQFF.

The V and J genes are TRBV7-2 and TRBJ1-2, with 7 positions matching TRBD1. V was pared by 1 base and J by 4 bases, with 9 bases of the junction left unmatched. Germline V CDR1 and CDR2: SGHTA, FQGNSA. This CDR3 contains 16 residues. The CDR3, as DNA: TGTGCCAGCAGCTTAGTGAGGACAGGTTCATCCTATGGCTACACCTTC. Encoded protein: CASSLVRTGSSYGYTF.

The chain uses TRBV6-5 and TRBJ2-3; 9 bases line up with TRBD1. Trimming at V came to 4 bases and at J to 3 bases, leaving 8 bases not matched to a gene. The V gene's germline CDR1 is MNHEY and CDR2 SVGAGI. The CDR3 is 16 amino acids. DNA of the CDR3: TGTGCCAGCAGTTCCGGAGTGACAGGGGGGACAGATACGCAGTATTTT. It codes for CASSSGVTGGTDTQYF.

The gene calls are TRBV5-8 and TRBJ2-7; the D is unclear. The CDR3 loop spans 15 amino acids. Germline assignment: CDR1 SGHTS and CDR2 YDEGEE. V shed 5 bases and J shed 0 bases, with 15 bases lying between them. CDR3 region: CASRLPGGSSYEQYF. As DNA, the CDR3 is TGTGCCAGCAGGTTGCCAGGCGGCAGCTCCTACGAGCAGTACTTC.

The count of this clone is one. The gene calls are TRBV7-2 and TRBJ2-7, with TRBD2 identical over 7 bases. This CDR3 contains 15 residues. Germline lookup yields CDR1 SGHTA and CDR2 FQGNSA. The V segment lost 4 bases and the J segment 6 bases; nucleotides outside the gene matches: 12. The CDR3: CASSSFRGRESEQYF. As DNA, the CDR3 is TGTGCCAGCAGCTCGTTCCGTGGGAGGGAGAGCGAGCAGTACTTC.

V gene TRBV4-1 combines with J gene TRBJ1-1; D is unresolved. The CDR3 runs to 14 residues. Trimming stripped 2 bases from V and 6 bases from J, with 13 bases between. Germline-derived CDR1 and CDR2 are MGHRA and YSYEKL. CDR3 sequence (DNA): TGCGCCAGCAGCCAACAAGCCTTAATATCTGAAGCTTTCTTT. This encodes CASSQQALISEAFF.

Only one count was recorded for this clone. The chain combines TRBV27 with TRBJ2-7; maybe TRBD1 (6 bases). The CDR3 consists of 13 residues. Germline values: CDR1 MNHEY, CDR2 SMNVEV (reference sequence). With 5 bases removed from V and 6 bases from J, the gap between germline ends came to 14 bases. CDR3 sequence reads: CASSPRTVSEQYF. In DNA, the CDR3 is TGTGCCAGCAGTCCCAGGACAGTTTCCGAGCAGTACTTC.

The CDR3 DNA reads TGTGCCAGCAGCCAAGATCGACTGTCATATGGCTACACCTTC. Its translation is CASSQDRLSYGYTF. The J gene is TRBJ1-2, the V gene TRBV4-2; D remains ambiguous. The length of the CDR3 is 14 residues. The ends were cut back, 0 bases at V and 5 bases at J, with 10 bases in the middle. Per the germline V gene, CDR1 is LGHNA and CDR2 is YNFKEQ.

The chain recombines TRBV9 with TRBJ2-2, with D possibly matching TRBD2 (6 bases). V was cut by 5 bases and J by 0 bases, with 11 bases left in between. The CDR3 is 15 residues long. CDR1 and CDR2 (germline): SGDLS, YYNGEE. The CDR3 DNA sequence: TGTGCCAGCAGATTAGCGGCGTCGAACACCGGGGAGCTGTTTTTT. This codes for CASRLAASNTGELFF.

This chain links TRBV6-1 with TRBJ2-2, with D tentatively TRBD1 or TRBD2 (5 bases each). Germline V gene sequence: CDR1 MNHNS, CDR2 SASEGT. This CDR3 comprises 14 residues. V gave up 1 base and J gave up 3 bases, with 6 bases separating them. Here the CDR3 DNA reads TGTGCCAGCAGTGAAGTGGGGGACACCGGGGAGCTGTTTTTT. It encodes CASSEVGDTGELFF.

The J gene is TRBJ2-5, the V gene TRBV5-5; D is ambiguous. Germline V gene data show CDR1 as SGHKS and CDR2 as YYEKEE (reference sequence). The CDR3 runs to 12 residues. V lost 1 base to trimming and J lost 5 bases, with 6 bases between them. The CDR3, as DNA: TGTGCCAGCAGCTTGAAGGCGGAGACCCAGTACTTC. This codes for CASSLKAETQYF.

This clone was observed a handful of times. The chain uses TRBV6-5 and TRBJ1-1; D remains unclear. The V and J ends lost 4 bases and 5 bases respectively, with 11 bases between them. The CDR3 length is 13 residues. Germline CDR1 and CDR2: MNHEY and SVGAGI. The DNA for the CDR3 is TGTGCCAGCAGTTTTACGCGGGGAACTGAAGCTTTCTTT. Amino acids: CASSFTRGTEAFF.

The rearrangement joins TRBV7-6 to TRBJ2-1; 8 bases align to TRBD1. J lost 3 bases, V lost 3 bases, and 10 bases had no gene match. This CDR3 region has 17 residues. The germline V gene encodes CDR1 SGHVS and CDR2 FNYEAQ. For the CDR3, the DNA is TGTGCCAGCAGCTTGCGGCCGACAGGGGAAGTCTACAATGAGCAGTTCTTC. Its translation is CASSLRPTGEVYNEQFF.

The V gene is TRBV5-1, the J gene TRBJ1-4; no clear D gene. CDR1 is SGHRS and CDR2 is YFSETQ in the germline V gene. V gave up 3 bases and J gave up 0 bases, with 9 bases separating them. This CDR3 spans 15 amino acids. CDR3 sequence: CASSSGSATNEKLFF. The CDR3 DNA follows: TGCGCCAGCAGCTCGGGGAGTGCAACTAATGAAAAACTGTTTTTT.

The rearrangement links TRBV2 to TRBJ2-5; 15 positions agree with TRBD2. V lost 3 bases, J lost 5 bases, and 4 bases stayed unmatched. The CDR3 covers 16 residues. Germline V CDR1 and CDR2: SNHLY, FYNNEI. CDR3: CASSDGLAGGVETQYF. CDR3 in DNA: TGTGCCAGCAGTGACGGACTAGCGGGGGGGGTGGAGACCCAGTACTTC.

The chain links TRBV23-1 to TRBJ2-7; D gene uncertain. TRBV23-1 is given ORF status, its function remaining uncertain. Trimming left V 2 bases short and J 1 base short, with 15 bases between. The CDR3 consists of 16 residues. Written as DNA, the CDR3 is TGCGCCAGCAGTCAAGGGCAAGCCGATCTTTCCTACGAGCAGTACTTC. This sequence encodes CASSQGQADLSYEQYF.

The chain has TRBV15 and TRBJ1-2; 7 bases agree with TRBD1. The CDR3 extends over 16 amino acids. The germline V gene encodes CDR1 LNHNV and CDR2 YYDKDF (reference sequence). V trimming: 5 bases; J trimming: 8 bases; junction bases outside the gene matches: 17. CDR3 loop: CATSSGGTTSISGYTF. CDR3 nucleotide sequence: TGTGCCACCAGCTCAGGGGGGACCACCAGTATATCAGGCTACACCTTC.

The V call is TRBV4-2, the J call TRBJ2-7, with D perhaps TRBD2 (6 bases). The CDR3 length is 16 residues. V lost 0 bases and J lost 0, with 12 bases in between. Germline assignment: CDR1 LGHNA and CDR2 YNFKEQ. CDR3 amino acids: CASSQEGGGSSYEQYF. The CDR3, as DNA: TGTGCCAGCAGCCAAGAAGGTGGAGGGTCCTCCTACGAGCAGTACTTC.

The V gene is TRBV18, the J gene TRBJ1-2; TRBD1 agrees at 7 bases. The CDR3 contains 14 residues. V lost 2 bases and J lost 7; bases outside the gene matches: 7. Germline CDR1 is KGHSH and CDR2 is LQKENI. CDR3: CASSPGEGASGYTF. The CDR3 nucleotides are TGTGCCAGCTCACCAGGGGAGGGGGCCAGTGGCTACACCTTC. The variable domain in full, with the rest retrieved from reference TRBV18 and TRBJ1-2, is NAGVMQNPRHLVRRRGQEARLRCSPMKGHSHVYWYRQLPEEGLKFMVYLQKENIIDESGMPKERFSAEFPKEGPSILRIQQVVRGDSAAYFCASSPGEGASGYTFGSGTRLTVV.

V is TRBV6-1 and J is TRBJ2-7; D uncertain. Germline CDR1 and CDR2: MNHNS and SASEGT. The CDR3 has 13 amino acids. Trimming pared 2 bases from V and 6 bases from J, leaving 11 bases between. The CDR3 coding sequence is TGTGCCAGCAGTGAATATGGGTCGGGCGAGCAGTACTTC. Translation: CASSEYGSGEQYF.

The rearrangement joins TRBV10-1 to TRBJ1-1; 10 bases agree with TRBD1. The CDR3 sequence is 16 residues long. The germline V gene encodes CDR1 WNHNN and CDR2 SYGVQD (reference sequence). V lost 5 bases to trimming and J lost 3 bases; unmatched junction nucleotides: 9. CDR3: CASSLTGTGAYTEAFF. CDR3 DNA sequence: TGCGCCAGCAGTTTAACCGGGACAGGGGCGTACACTGAAGCTTTCTTT.